These T cell receptor beta chains were read from a single sample in a study of T cell responses to AZD1222 COVID-19 vaccine. Generated by immunoSEQ multiplex PCR, the TCRdb table keeps only in-frame clones and is missing some. The table shows 70,000 to 95,000 clones, with around 84% occurring only once. The specimen was peripheral blood, collected 28 days after the second AZD1222 dose. The source of these receptors is an adult who received the AZD1222 COVID-19 vaccine. The CDR3 runs from the conserved cysteine through the conserved F or W. Fields, in order: D gene, V gene, J gene, clone size, CDR3 DNA, CDR3 protein. A D gene is named only where the DNA matches it firmly. Expanded clones get a size class; other rows say once, few or many, or leave the size out.

>-|TRBV19|TRBJ1-5|-
TGTGCCAGCGGACCCCAGGCAGGGAGCAATCAGCCCCAGCATTTT
CASGPQAGSNQPQHF
>TRBD1|TRBV6-5|TRBJ2-2|-
TGTGCCAGCCGGACAGGCTACACCGGGGAGCTGTTTTTT
CASRTGYTGELFF
>-|TRBV10-1|TRBJ2-6|-
TGCGCCAGCAGTGAGTCGGGGGGACTCTCTGGGGCCAACGTCCTGACTTTC
CASSESGGLSGANVLTF
>-|TRBV6-5|TRBJ2-7|-
TGTGCCAGCAGTCAGACAGGCCCTTACGAGCAGTACTTC
CASSQTGPYEQYF
>-|TRBV3-1/TRBV3-2|TRBJ2-1|-
TGTGCCAGCAGCTACAGGATTGTCACCTCCAATGAGCAGTTCTTC
CASSYRIVTSNEQFF
>-|TRBV3-1/TRBV3-2|TRBJ2-1|-
TGTGCCAGCAGCCATCCGGGACACGAGCCTTACAATGAGCAGTTCTTC
CASSHPGHEPYNEQFF
>TRBD2|TRBV7-9|TRBJ2-1|-
TGTGCCAGCAGCTTAAGACTAGCGGGAGCTGGTAATGAGCAGTTCTTC
CASSLRLAGAGNEQFF
>-|TRBV12-3/TRBV12-4|TRBJ1-1|-
TGTGCCAGTAGGCCCCAGGGGCGCTATGAAGCTTTCTTT
CASRPQGRYEAFF
>-|TRBV29-1|TRBJ1-2|few
TGCAGCGTTGAAGATCCGAGTACCTATGGCTACACCTTC
CSVEDPSTYGYTF
>-|TRBV6-5|TRBJ2-5|-
TGTGCCAGCAGCGGGGCGGAGCAGGGGAGGGAGACCCAGTACTTC
CASSGAEQGRETQYF
>-|TRBV10-1|TRBJ2-1|-
TGCGCCAGCAGTGTAACTCCGGGCGGTGACGGTGAGCAGTTCTTC
CASSVTPGGDGEQFF
>TRBD2|TRBV19|TRBJ2-5|-
TGTGCCAGTAGTTCGGGGGGAGCGGGGGGATCTTGGGAGACCCAGTACTTC
CASSSGGAGGSWETQYF
>-|TRBV7-9|TRBJ1-4|-
TGTGCCAGCAGCTGGGACACTAATGAAAAACTGTTTTTT
CASSWDTNEKLFF
>-|TRBV28|TRBJ1-2|-
TGTGCCACCGCGACCGCATATGGCTACACCTTC
CATATAYGYTF
>-|TRBV29-1|TRBJ2-5|-
TGCAGCGTACACGGACAGTCCGTAGGGACCCAGTACTTC
CSVHGQSVGTQYF
>TRBD1|TRBV23-1|TRBJ2-7|few
TGCGCCAGCAGTCAGGAAGACCGACAGGGGGGAACCTACGAGCAGTACTTC
CASSQEDRQGGTYEQYF
>-|TRBV3-1/TRBV3-2|TRBJ2-7|-
TGTGCCAGCAGCCGTCACAGGGAAGGGCCGAGACCTTACGAGCAGTACTTC
CASSRHREGPRPYEQYF
>-|TRBV5-8|TRBJ1-5|-
TGTGCCAGCAGCCCGGGACTTAGCAATCAGCCCCAGCATTTT
CASSPGLSNQPQHF
>-|TRBV28|TRBJ1-6|few
TGTGCCAGCAGTTGGGTGTTGGGTAATTCACCCCTCCACTTT
CASSWVLGNSPLHF
>-|TRBV19|TRBJ1-1|-
TGTGCCACCCACCGGGGGCAGTCCGGTGCTTTCTTT
CATHRGQSGAFF
>-|TRBV6-5|TRBJ1-5|-
TGTGCCGCCCTGAGGGTAGGTAGCAATCAGCCCCAGCATTTT
CAALRVGSNQPQHF
>-|TRBV19|TRBJ2-4|-
TGTGCCAGTAACCCCAGGCTAAAAAACATTCAGTACTTC
CASNPRLKNIQYF
>-|TRBV28|TRBJ2-7|-
TGTGCCAGCAGTTTACCCTCGGAGGGTAGCAGCTCCTACGAGCAGTACTTC
CASSLPSEGSSSYEQYF
>TRBD1|TRBV3-1/TRBV3-2|TRBJ2-1|-
TGTGCCAGCAGCCGGCCCGGGACAGGCCTTTCGGGGGAGCAGTTCTTC
CASSRPGTGLSGEQFF
>TRBD2|TRBV12-3/TRBV12-4|TRBJ2-7|-
TGTGCCAGCCGACTAGCGGGGGCCTACGAGCAGTACTTC
CASRLAGAYEQYF
>-|TRBV18|TRBJ2-7|-
TGTGCCAGCTCACCACCGGGGGGGCTAAGCTCCTACGAGCAGTACTTC
CASSPPGGLSSYEQYF
>-|TRBV12-3/TRBV12-4|TRBJ1-2|-
TGTGCCAGCAGTTTAGGGCGCTATGGCTACACCTTC
CASSLGRYGYTF
>-|TRBV12-3/TRBV12-4|TRBJ1-1|-
TGTGCCAGCATTCCCCTCGGCACTGAAGCTTTCTTT
CASIPLGTEAFF
>-|TRBV28|TRBJ1-3|-
TGTGCCAGCAGGTTAGGAGGCTCTGGAAACACCATATATTTT
CASRLGGSGNTIYF
>-|TRBV6-6|TRBJ2-5|once
TGTGCCAGCAGCCCCAGTGGAGAGACCCAGTACTTC
CASSPSGETQYF
>-|TRBV28|TRBJ2-1|few
TGTGCCAGCAGTTTACGGATCGCGAATGAGCAGTTCTTC
CASSLRIANEQFF
>-|TRBV6-5|TRBJ1-4|-
TGTGCCAGCAGGGAGACGACAGTAAGTTGGGAACTGTTTTTT
CASRETTVSWELFF
>-|TRBV15|TRBJ1-5|-
TGTGCCACCAGCAGAGGGCAAGACAGAGGGCAGGTGGGAGAGCATTTT
CATSRGQDRGQVGEHF
>-|TRBV10-1|TRBJ1-3|-
TGCGCCAGCAGTCCAGGACGGTTCTCTGGAAACACCATATATTTT
CASSPGRFSGNTIYF
>TRBD1|TRBV23-1|TRBJ1-6|-
TGCGCCAGCAGTCAATCGGACAGGGGGCGAGTATGGGATTTTCACCCCCTCCACTTT
CASSQSDRGRVWDFHPLHF
>-|TRBV10-3|TRBJ1-2|-
TGTGCCACCTTGGCTCCCTGGGGCTACACCTTC
CATLAPWGYTF
>-|TRBV6-1|TRBJ1-5|-
TGTGCCAGCAGTGAAGACAGGGTAAATCAGCCCCAGCATTTT
CASSEDRVNQPQHF
>-|TRBV20-1|TRBJ2-7|few
TGCAGTGCTAGTAAGGAGTACGAGCAGTACTTC
CSASKEYEQYF
>-|TRBV7-9|TRBJ1-3|-
TGTGCCCTAGGGGGAAACACCATATATTTT
CALGGNTIYF
>-|TRBV27|TRBJ2-7|-
TGTGCCTCCCACGGCTGGGGGGCCTACGAGCAGTACTTC
CASHGWGAYEQYF